This TCR beta chain was retrieved from a study of Ad26.COV2.S vaccination and SARS-CoV-2 variants. The assay was immunoSEQ multiplex PCR, and TCRdb's table has in-frame clones only and misses some. The data hold approximately 450,000 clones, with more than 80% observed a single time. Treatment indicated: some 20 received Ad26.COV2.S at low or high dose, single or two shots; 5 received placebo; per-sample allocation not given. Day 63 after the first injection of vaccine or placebo was the sampling time. CDR3 length: 15 residues. Per germline, CDR1 MGHDK and CDR2 SYGVNS. The germline V and J ends were trimmed by 0 bases and 1 base, with 9 bases remaining between them.

The TCR was taken from a person between 18 and 65 years old who received the Ad26.COV2.S COVID-19 vaccine or a placebo. The sequencing here drew on peripheral blood, taken in a trial of Ad26.COV2.S vaccine versus placebo. V is TRBV25-1 and J is TRBJ1-1; D gene ambiguous. The CDR3 is CASSEYTGENTEAFF. For the CDR3, the DNA is TGTGCCAGCAGTGAATATACCGGGGAGAACACTGAAGCTTTCTTT. Together with reference TRBV25-1 and TRBJ1-1, the CDR3 gives the full variable domain: EADIYQTPRYLVIGTGKKITLECSQTMGHDKMYWYQQDPGMELHLIHYSYGVNSTEKGDLSSESTVSRIRTEHFPLTLESARPSHTSQYLCASSEYTGENTEAFFGQGTRLTVV.